Sequencing of this T cell receptor (beta chain) was carried out in a study of shared clonotypes between healthy human individuals (dated by TCRdb to about 2020). Broadly, across the study: The cohort included three men and two women between 18 and 49 years of age. For each donor, three plates each were used for CD4 naive and CD4 memory, two plates were used for CD8 naive, and one plate was used for CD8 memory. Blood TCR repertoires of about 5 healthy adults were deeply sequenced to estimate repertoire size and the extent of clonotype sharing between individuals. To increase sequencing depth and limit assay-specific biases, different laboratories used diverse techniques to prepare libraries and sequence TCR repertoires. Leukapheresis yielded between about 0.8 and 8.9 billion PBMCs per donor.

The donors were healthy, HIV-negative adults who had no recently reported acute infections or vaccinations. Every donor was a Caucasian adult residing in Nashville, Tennessee, USA. CD4+ T cells were enriched through magnetic negative selection, after which naive cells were positively selected on CD45RA and the remaining negative fraction served as the memory subset. Blood was collected by leukapheresis, and PBMCs were isolated by Ficoll-Histopaque density gradient centrifugation and then cryopreserved in liquid nitrogen vapor phase. Analytical flow cytometry was used to check the purity and quantity of every magnetically sorted T cell population. Genomic DNA was isolated from each sorted fraction and quantified by UV absorbance on a Nanodrop 2000c. Sequences SNHLY (CDR1) and FYNNEI (CDR2) are obtained from the germline V gene. The V end loses 9 bases and the J end loses 8 bases, and a stretch of 10 bases separates them. The CDR3 runs 11 residues from the cysteine to the phenylalanine. The retained sequence is limited to the CDR3, 33 bases, with the frame set at the first base.

Details on this clone: What antigen it recognizes has not been identified. There are no base qualities to consult, and no much larger clone falls within one base.

Overall results and qualifications from the work: Naive subsets generally had larger estimated clonotype richness than memory subsets. Rarefaction of sorted-subset datasets indicated incomplete sequencing despite the large sequencing depth. Compared with non-shared clonotypes, clonotypes shared by all four sorted-subset donors had higher generation probabilities. Pairwise subsampling indicated that sequencing depth was expected to affect the degree of clonotype sharing among donors. The genetic and exposure-history diversity represented was limited by the small number of donors. Sampling was restricted to blood, and TCR repertoires in tissue are likely to differ from TCR repertoires in blood. Across a handful of donors, approximately 4.9% of naive CD4, approximately 3.6% of naive CD8, approximately 2.5% of memory CD4, and under 0.45% of memory CD8 clonotypes were shared.

TCR CDR3 regions were amplified from genomic DNA by multiplex PCR using the deep immunoSEQ assay. Extracted genomic DNA from each cell subset was distributed evenly across all wells of several immunoSEQ 96-well plates, and each plate was treated as a replicate. Each replicate PCR for sorted subsets received around 210 ng genomic DNA, equal to tens of thousands of T cell genomes. Purified libraries were measured with a Qubit 3.0 fluorometer, size-checked on a Bioanalyzer 2100, and measured again with the KAPA Library Quantification kit. Each immunoSEQ 96-well plate was sequenced on its own single-read 150-cycle Illumina NextSeq 550 flow cell. The authors processed their data as follows. Because the immunoSEQ output included only junctional sequences and no quality scores, the filtering could not be the same as the filtering used for full-length reads. Sequences were annotated with PyIR, a Python wrapper for IgBLAST v1.9, using IMGT germline references to assign V/J genes and CDR3. Reads were filtered out if the reads had weak V/J assignments (E-value above 1e-6), no CDR3, stop codons, out-of-frame junctions, or ambiguous translated residues. A V3J clonotype was defined by an identical inferred V gene, J gene, and CDR3 amino acid sequence. Percentage overlap between repertoires was computed as shared unique clonotypes divided by the size of the smaller repertoire. RTK rarefaction, the Chao1 estimator, and Recon v2.1 estimates of unobserved clonotypes were used to assess repertoire richness. Generation probabilities were computed with OLGA for all TCRbeta clonotypes obtained by the gDNA method from a few donors. In its TCRdb copy, this immuneACCESS table keeps in-frame sequences only and misses some clones. Where compared with another copy, unresolved V genes explain less than half of these, and the others have no known cause. V and J calls and clone size are as listed in that table; D and trimming were resolved from the DNA. For this sample the table gives about 2.3 million clones, of which approximately 90% were detected only once. The ten top clones hold around 0.4% of the sample.

The sequence was obtained from a man between 18 and 29 years old in good health. Some clones in this sample may be carry-over from other donors' samples. The V gene is TRBV2 and the J gene is TRBJ2-2, with the D gene not clear enough to name. Sequencing used naive CD4+ T cells from PBMCs. This specimen's cell subset or site label, interpreted: CD45RA+ positively selected. The sequenced DNA: TGTGCCAGTCAGAACATAGGGGAGCTGTTTTTT. Its translation reads: CASQNIGELFF.